What follows describes a single T cell receptor beta chain. Its antigen is as yet unknown. Clones were read by immunoSEQ multiplex PCR, and TCRdb kept only the in-frame ones, dropping some. The sample lists 400,000 to 500,000 clones, roughly 88% seen once, with less than 4.5% in the top ten. Germline V gene sequence: CDR1 KGHSH, CDR2 LQKENI. The V end was cut by 2 bases, the J end by 0 bases, with 14 bases between. The CDR3 is 16 amino acids. This sample was included in a study of Ad26.COV2.S vaccination and SARS-CoV-2 variants. Study-wide context: Ad26.COV2.S, an intramuscular injection, was given once or twice 56 days apart. General study findings and limits: Estimates derived from TCR breadth and depth analyses may have underestimated total T cell responses. Participants given vaccine showed non-spike TCR breadth similar to that of placebo recipients.

Treatment denoted: some 20 received Ad26.COV2.S at low or high dose, single or two shots; about 5 received placebo; per-sample allocation not given. The samples date from day 63 after the first vaccine or placebo injection. The donor's status was that of an adult aged 18-55 years in Boston. The clonotype was recovered from a person between 18 and 60 years old who received the Ad26.COV2.S COVID-19 vaccine or a placebo. The rearrangement joins TRBV18 to TRBJ2-7; the D gene is possibly TRBD2 (6 bases). Source: peripheral blood, taken in a trial of Ad26.COV2.S vaccine versus placebo. CDR3 residues: CASSPRGPGSSYEQYF. CDR3 DNA sequence: TGTGCCAGCTCACCAAGGGGACCCGGGAGCTCCTACGAGCAGTACTTC.